These 12 T cell receptor beta chains came from one sample sequenced in a study of shared clonotypes between healthy human individuals. Method: immunoSEQ multiplex PCR; TCRdb's copy keeps in-frame clones and lacks some. The table lists approximately 470,000 clones, roughly 80% of them singletons. Sequenced input: PBMCs. The receptors come from a woman aged 40 to 49 in good health. Some clones in this sample may be carry-over from other donors' samples.

This clone has a single count. This chain links TRBV18 with TRBJ1-3; D might be TRBD1 (5 bases). From germline, CDR1 is KGHSH and CDR2 LQKENI. There are 13 residues in the CDR3. V lost 2 bases and J 8 bases, leaving 10 bases between the germline ends. CDR3: CASSPGTLDTIYF. CDR3 nucleotide sequence: TGTGCCAGCTCACCAGGGACTCTGGACACCATATATTTT.

The rearrangement links TRBV7-2 to TRBJ2-5; D is undetermined. This CDR3 contains 14 residues. The germline gives CDR1 SGHTA, CDR2 FQGNSA. The V end was cut by 1 base, the J end by 3 bases, with 9 bases between. The CDR3 DNA sequence: TGTGCCAGCAGCTTAGGCTACAGAAAAGAGACCCAGTACTTC. Amino acid sequence: CASSLGYRKETQYF.

The chain uses TRBV2 and TRBJ2-1; the match to TRBD2 covers 7 bases. This CDR3 is built from 13 residues. Germline CDR1 SNHLY, CDR2 FYNNEI. V dropped 6 bases and J dropped 7; count of bases not matched to a gene: 6. CDR3 bases: TGTGCCAGCAGCTGGACTAGGAGGAATGAGCAGTTCTTC. It codes for CASSWTRRNEQFF. Variable domain in full (rest from reference TRBV2 and TRBJ2-1): EPEVTQTPSHQVTQMGQEVILRCVPISNHLYFYWYRQILGQKVEFLVSFYNNEISEKSEIFDDQFSVERPDGSNFTLKIRSTKLEDSAMYFCASSWTRRNEQFFGPGTRLTVL.

The genes are TRBV28 and TRBJ1-3; no clear D gene. V was clipped by 5 bases and J by 0 bases, with 14 bases between them. CDR3 size: 16 residues. CDR1 is MDHEN and CDR2 is SYDVKM in the germline V gene. The CDR3 spells CASSTDRSLSGNTIYF. The CDR3 DNA sequence: TGTGCCAGCAGTACTGATAGAAGCCTCTCTGGAAACACCATATATTTT.

The V call is TRBV9, the J call TRBJ2-1; 14 nucleotides match TRBD2. J lost 4 bases, V lost 4 bases, and 4 bases had no gene match. The CDR3 contains 16 residues. CDR1 is SGDLS, CDR2 YYNGEE, per germline. CDR3 loop: CASSFRLAGGYNEQFF. The CDR3 DNA is TGTGCCAGCAGCTTTCGACTAGCGGGAGGGTACAATGAGCAGTTCTTC.

The chain carries TRBV11-3 and TRBJ2-6; D call uncertain. Trimming cost V 5 bases and J 1 base, with 9 bases left between them. The germline V gene has CDR1 SGHNT and CDR2 YENEEA. This CDR3 is built from 15 residues. CDR3 amino acids: CASSRGGSGANVLTF. The CDR3 DNA sequence: TGTGCCAGCAGCCGAGGTGGTTCTGGGGCCAACGTCCTGACTTTC.

This clone was seen only a few times. The V gene is TRBV19, the J gene TRBJ2-1; 8 positions agree with TRBD2. Unmatched junction bases numbered 3, after V lost 3 bases and J lost 2 bases. The CDR3 is 15 amino acids. Germline loops: CDR1 LNHDA, CDR2 SQIVND (reference sequence). CDR3 sequence reads: CASSISREAYNEQFF. For the CDR3, the DNA is TGTGCCAGTAGTATTTCGCGGGAGGCCTACAATGAGCAGTTCTTC. The full variable domain, in which reference TRBV19 and TRBJ2-1 provide the parts outside the CDR3, is DGGITQSPKYLFRKEGQNVTLSCEQNLNHDAMYWYRQDPGQGLRLIYYSQIVNDFQKGDIAEGYSVSREKKESFPLTVTSAQKNPTAFYLCASSISREAYNEQFFGPGTRLTVL.

V usage is TRBV11-3 and J usage is TRBJ2-1; D possibly uses TRBD1 or TRBD2 (6 bases each). Germline assignment: CDR1 SGHNT and CDR2 YENEEA. This CDR3 is 15 amino acids long. Trimming stripped 0 bases from V and 5 bases from J, with 11 bases between. The CDR3 is CASSLDQRGDNEQFF. In nucleotides, the CDR3 is TGTGCCAGCAGCTTAGATCAGAGGGGGGACAATGAGCAGTTCTTC.

V and J are TRBV28 and TRBJ2-7; the D gene could be TRBD1 or TRBD2 (5 bases each). V was shortened by 2 bases and J by 2 bases, with 13 bases between the two germline ends. The germline gives CDR1 MDHEN, CDR2 SYDVKM. The CDR3 has 15 residues. The CDR3 DNA sequence: TGTGCCAGCAGTTTAATCGGGCAGGGAGCCTACGAGCAGTACTTC. Protein sequence: CASSLIGQGAYEQYF.

This chain connects TRBV19 to TRBJ2-7; perhaps TRBD2 as D (6 bases). The length of the CDR3 is 14 residues. CDR1 is LNHDA, CDR2 SQIVND, per germline (reference sequence). Trimming left V 3 bases short and J 7 bases short, with 16 bases between. In nucleotides, the CDR3 is TGTGCCAGTAGTATGAGGCTCGAGGGGAGGGAGCAGTACTTC. Protein: CASSMRLEGREQYF. Full variable domain (rest looked up from reference TRBV19 and TRBJ2-7): DGGITQSPKYLFRKEGQNVTLSCEQNLNHDAMYWYRQDPGQGLRLIYYSQIVNDFQKGDIAEGYSVSREKKESFPLTVTSAQKNPTAFYLCASSMRLEGREQYFGPGTRLTVT.

Details on this clone: The same CDR3 is also encoded by other DNA sequences in this sample. The gene calls are TRBV5-1 and TRBJ2-5; D might be TRBD1 (5 bases). The germline V gene encodes CDR1 SGHRS and CDR2 YFSETQ. V lost 4 bases and J lost 0, with 7 bases in between. CDR3 length equals 13 residues. The CDR3 reads CASSLDNQETQYF. The CDR3 DNA follows: TGCGCCAGCAGCCTGGACAACCAAGAGACCCAGTACTTC.

This clone was seen only a few times. This rearrangement joins TRBV30 to TRBJ2-1, with TRBD2 as a possible D gene (5 bases). The CDR3 has 14 residues. Germline assignment: CDR1 GTSNPN and CDR2 SVGIG (reference sequence). V lost 4 bases, J lost 9 bases, and 19 bases lay in between. CDR3 residues: CAWMGILGRSEQFF. CDR3 DNA: TGTGCCTGGATGGGGATACTAGGAAGGAGTGAGCAGTTCTTC.